A selection of T cell receptor beta chains follows, all from one sample in a study of T cell repertoires in cytomegalovirus infection. TCRdb used MiXCR to reprocess the reads, holding one entry per CDR3 protein. The sample holds around 240,000 distinct CDR3 sequences, over 20% seen once. Sequences were obtained from CD8+ T cells from PBMCs. These receptors were obtained from a human donor in good health (CMV status not recorded). Some clones in this sample may be carry-over from other donors' samples. Both conserved end residues are part of each CDR3. Fields, in order: V gene, J gene, D gene, CDR3 length, clone size, CDR3 DNA, CDR3 protein. The D gene is left open where the match is weak. Clone size appears in some rows only: once, few, many, or a class for an expanded clone.

TRBV7-9	TRBJ2-3	.	13	few	TGTGCCAGCCAAACAGGGTGGGCAGATACGCAGTATTTT	CASQTGWADTQYF
TRBV7-9	TRBJ2-7	.	14	many	TGTGCCAGCAGCTTCGAAGGTTTAACTAACGAGCAGTACTTC	CASSFEGLTNEQYF
TRBV20-1	TRBJ1-3	.	13	few	TGCAGTGCTCCACAGGTGTCTGGAAACACCATATATTTT	CSAPQVSGNTIYF
TRBV29-1	TRBJ2-1	.	13	.	TGCAACGTTGAAGAGTTTACTGGCAATGAGCAGTTCTTC	CNVEEFTGNEQFF
TRBV30	TRBJ2-7	TRBD2	12	.	TGTGCCTGGGAGCGGGGGGCCTACGAGCAGTACTTC	CAWERGAYEQYF
TRBV12-3/TRBV12-4	TRBJ1-1	TRBD1	13	few	TGTGCCGGTAAGACAGGGGTCGGCACTGAAGCTTTCTTT	CAGKTGVGTEAFF
TRBV12-3/TRBV12-4	TRBJ1-5	.	15	.	.	CASSSSGVGNQPQHF
TRBV7-8	TRBJ2-2	TRBD2	16	many	TGTGCCAGCAGCTTAGAACTTGCGGGGGTTATCGGGGAGCTGTTTTTT	CASSLELAGVIGELFF
TRBV5-4	TRBJ2-1	TRBD2	15	.	TGTGCCAGCAGCCTCGGACTAGCGTACTACAATGAGCAGTTCTTC	CASSLGLAYYNEQFF
TRBV6-2/TRBV6-3	TRBJ2-5	.	14	.	TGTGCCAGCAGCCCTGGCGGCAGCCAAGAGACCCAGTACTTC	CASSPGGSQETQYF